This TCR beta chain originates from a study of T cell responses to AZD1222 COVID-19 vaccine. About the research overall: Samples with a second dose at about 4 or about 12 weeks were pooled together. Points from the study as a whole: Only a handful of AZD1222 recipients were seropositive at baseline. Regions left unmutated in variants are reportedly the target of nearly half of spike-specific TCRs. Donors in the cohort were predominantly white British and more often female, and clonal diversity was possibly underestimated.

Germline V gene sequence: CDR1 MDHEN, CDR2 SYDVKM. This CDR3 contains 15 residues. Trimming stripped 2 bases from V and 0 bases from J, with 8 bases between. Assay: immunoSEQ multiplex PCR; the TCRdb copy retains only in-frame clones and omits some. The table lists some 110,000 clones, roughly 84% of them singletons. Of note for this clone: As yet, its antigen is unknown.

The J gene is TRBJ1-3, the V gene TRBV28; D ambiguous. The receptor comes from an adult in good health. This material consisted of peripheral blood, taken on day 0 of AZD1222 vaccination. The CDR3 DNA is TGTGCCAGCAGTTTAGAGAATAGCTCTGGAAACACCATATATTTT. Translated, it gives CASSLENSSGNTIYF.